The 19 T cell receptor beta chains below come from one sample, sequenced in a study of CD8 T cells in ankylosing spondylitis. TCRdb reanalysed the 5' RACE reads using MiXCR and keeps one entry per CDR3 protein. Of 350,000 or so distinct CDR3 sequences listed, 7.5% to 9% are singletons. For these receptors, no antigen is known. General observations from the study: A motif in TCR beta, a set of about eight highly homologous variants, appeared characteristic of ankylosing spondylitis blood.

Sequencing was carried out using blood, either unsorted or a sorted T cell fraction (not recorded which). The source is a male donor with ankylosing spondylitis.

This clonotype has more than one count but fewer than ten. The CDR3 protein is CSARPLGGNEQFF. CDR3 coding DNA: TGCAGTGCTAGACCTCTAGGGGGCAATGAGCAGTTCTTC. The chain employs TRBV20-1 and TRBJ2-1; D perhaps matches TRBD1 (6 bases). The CDR3 consists of 13 residues. From germline, CDR1 is DFQATT and CDR2 SNEGSKA (reference sequence). V was trimmed by 2 bases and J by 6 bases, leaving 11 bases between them.

About this clonotype itself: This may stem from a read error, because a much larger clone lies one nucleotide away. The chain carries TRBV20-1 and TRBJ2-3, with D possibly being TRBD2 (5 bases). The V gene lost 0 bases and the J gene lost 2 bases, with 24 bases spanning the gap. The CDR3 extends over 19 amino acids. Germline-derived CDR1 and CDR2 are DFQATT and SNEGSKA (reference sequence). CDR3 in DNA: TGCAGTGCTAGAGACCCCCGGCCCGGCGGACGGGGTCTCACAGATACGCAGTATTTT. This sequence encodes CSARDPRPGGRGLTDTQYF.

This clonotype was counted a few times. The CDR3 here is CASGLGGPGGTQYF. The CDR3 region has the DNA TGTGCTAGTGGTTTGGGCGGCCCGGGTGGGACCCAGTACTTC. The chain uses TRBV12-5 and TRBJ2-5; D is ambiguous. V was shortened by 1 base and J by 7 bases, with 13 bases between the two germline ends. CDR3 length: 14 amino acids. Germline V CDR1 and CDR2: LGHNT, FRNRAP. Based on the CDR3 plus reference TRBV12-5 and TRBJ2-5, the full variable domain is DARVTQTPRHKVTEMGQEVTMRCQPILGHNTVFWYRQTMMQGLELLAYFRNRAPLDDSGMPKDRFSAEMPDATLATLKIQPSEPRDSAVYFCASGLGGPGGTQYFGPGTRLLVL.

This clonotype was seen only a few times. DNA of the CDR3: TGTGCCAGCGGGGGCACTAATGAAAAACTGTTTTTT. It translates to CASGGTNEKLFF. The chain has TRBV7-6 and TRBJ1-4; D perhaps matches TRBD1 (6 bases). CDR3 length: 12 amino acids. Trimming took 8 bases from V and 2 from J, leaving 6 bases between them. CDR1 is SGHVS and CDR2 is FNYEAQ in the germline V gene.

In its sample, this clonotype was seen many times. The chain combines TRBV11-2 with TRBJ2-7; D gene uncertain. With 5 bases removed from V and 4 bases from J, the gap between germline ends came to 9 bases. The CDR3 is made up of 12 amino acids. The germline gives CDR1 SGHAT, CDR2 FQNNGV. For the CDR3, the DNA is TGTGCCAGCAGCCTCCCATATTACGAGCAGTACTTC. Encoded protein: CASSLPYYEQYF.

The J gene is TRBJ1-5, the V gene TRBV4-1, with a possible D match to TRBD1 (5 bases). Per germline, CDR1 MGHRA and CDR2 YSYEKL. V lost 2 bases and J 1 base, leaving 15 bases between the germline ends. This CDR3 comprises 17 residues. Written as DNA, the CDR3 is TGCGCCAGCAGCCAAAAGACAGAATTTCTGAGCAATCAGCCCCAGCATTTT. This encodes CASSQKTEFLSNQPQHF.

This clonotype has ten or more counts. The V and J genes are TRBV6-5 and TRBJ2-2; 10 positions match TRBD1. Losses at the gene ends were 2 bases for V and 4 bases for J; bases not matched to a gene: 13. The CDR3 loop spans 19 amino acids. Germline V gives CDR1 MNHEY, CDR2 SVGAGI. The CDR3 is CASSYTGTGDWLRTGELFF. The DNA for the CDR3 is TGTGCCAGCAGTTACACTGGGACAGGGGATTGGCTACGCACCGGGGAGCTGTTTTTT.

This clonotype has ten or more counts. This chain connects TRBV29-1 to TRBJ2-7; a weak D match, TRBD2 (6 bases). Per germline, CDR1 SQVTM and CDR2 ANQGSEA. The germline V and J ends were trimmed by 4 bases and 0 bases, with 13 bases remaining between them. CDR3 length equals 14 residues. CDR3 nucleotides: TGCAGCGTTGGGAGGGGCGGAAGCTCCTACGAGCAGTACTTC. As protein: CSVGRGGSSYEQYF.

This clonotype showed up many times. The V gene is TRBV6-5, the J gene TRBJ2-4; no clear D. The CDR3 runs to 16 residues. V was cut by 5 bases and J by 0 bases, with 14 bases left in between. Germline lookup yields CDR1 MNHEY and CDR2 SVGAGI. Here the CDR3 reads CASSIRPGLAKNIQYF. CDR3 sequence (DNA): TGTGCCAGCAGTATTCGACCAGGCTTAGCCAAAAACATTCAGTACTTC.

This clonotype was seen a handful of times. The chain employs TRBV29-1 and TRBJ2-1; D is ambiguous. Trimming cost V 7 bases and J 2 bases, with 15 bases left between them. Germline V gene lookup returns CDR1 SQVTM and CDR2 ANQGSEA. The CDR3 totals 14 residues. Here the CDR3 reads CSATGGNPYNEQFF. DNA for the CDR3: TGCAGCGCGACCGGCGGAAACCCCTACAATGAGCAGTTCTTC.

The rearrangement joins TRBV11-2 to TRBJ1-1; tentatively, D is TRBD1 (5 bases). The CDR3 covers 14 residues. In germline, CDR1 is SGHAT, CDR2 FQNNGV. Trimming took 4 bases from V and 3 from J, leaving 12 bases between them. CDR3 sequence (DNA): TGTGCCAGCAGCTCAAGAGGGGAACACACTGAAGCTTTCTTT. Protein sequence: CASSSRGEHTEAFF. Complete variable domain (other parts from reference TRBV11-2 and TRBJ1-1): EAGVAQSPRYKIIEKRQSVAFWCNPISGHATLYWYQQILGQGPKLLIQFQNNGVVDDSQLPKDRFSAERLKGVDSTLKIQPAKLEDSAVYLCASSSRGEHTEAFFGQGTRLTVV.

This clonotype showed up just a few times. The chain has TRBV27 and TRBJ2-7, with D maybe TRBD1 (5 bases). The CDR3 sequence is 13 residues long. Deletions cut 9 bases from V and 0 bases from J, with 12 bases between. Germline V CDR1 and CDR2: MNHEY, SMNVEV (reference sequence). The CDR3: CASAMTASYEQYF. DNA of the CDR3: TGTGCCAGTGCGATGACAGCCTCCTACGAGCAGTACTTC.

This clonotype was observed many times. CDR3 protein: CSARTGYQPQHF. The CDR3 nucleotides read TGCAGTGCTAGGACAGGGTATCAGCCCCAGCATTTT. The chain has TRBV20-1 and TRBJ1-5; 7 nucleotides line up with TRBD1. Germline V gives CDR1 DFQATT, CDR2 SNEGSKA (reference sequence). After removal of 3 bases from V and 5 bases from J, the junction contained 1 base not matched to a gene. The CDR3 is 12 amino acids.

This clonotype was found a few times. The chain has TRBV7-6 and TRBJ2-1; 14 bases are shared with TRBD2. From germline, CDR1 is SGHVS and CDR2 FNYEAQ. This CDR3 is built from 15 residues. V was clipped by 5 bases and J by 15 bases; unmatched bases: 12. The DNA for the CDR3 is TGTGCCAGCAGCCGGCCGGGACTAGCGGGAGTGGAATTGTTCTTC. It is translated as CASSRPGLAGVELFF.

A single count supports this clonotype. The chain is built from TRBV7-9 and TRBJ2-7; D possibly matches TRBD1 or TRBD2 (5 bases each). Trimming stripped 6 bases from V and 1 base from J, with 19 bases between. The CDR3 has 16 amino acids. Germline lookup yields CDR1 SEHNR and CDR2 FQNEAQ (reference sequence). CDR3 protein: CASSLSIGTSSYEQYF. CDR3 DNA sequence: TGTGCCAGCAGTTTGAGTATCGGGACGTCTTCCTACGAGCAGTACTTC.

This clonotype was counted ten times or more. The chain carries TRBV5-1 and TRBJ2-2; the D is unclear. CDR1 is SGHRS and CDR2 is YFSETQ in the germline V gene. Trimming stripped 0 bases from V and 1 base from J, with 4 bases between. The CDR3 runs to 14 residues. CDR3 DNA: TGCGCCAGCAGCTTGGATTGGAACACCGGGGAGCTGTTTTTT. It encodes CASSLDWNTGELFF.

This clonotype was seen a few times. The chain couples TRBV10-3 to TRBJ2-5, with TRBD2 matching over 13 bases. V trimming: 3 bases; J trimming: 1 base; junction bases outside the gene matches: 5. This CDR3 has 17 amino acids. CDR1 is ENHRY and CDR2 is SYGVKD in the germline V gene. CDR3 protein: CAISDRTSGRRQETQYF. CDR3 DNA: TGTGCCATCAGTGATCGGACTAGCGGGAGACGCCAAGAGACCCAGTACTTC.

In this sample, this clonotype turned up many times. CDR3 nucleotides: TGTGCCAGCAGTTTAGGAGTGGGAGTGGCCTCAATTCAGTACTTC. Translating gives CASSLGVGVASIQYF. V is TRBV12-3 or TRBV12-4 and J is TRBJ2-4; tentatively, D is TRBD2 (5 bases). The ends were cut back, 1 base at V and 10 bases at J, with 17 bases in the middle. This CDR3 comprises 15 residues.

This clonotype was seen many times. This chain joins TRBV20-1 and TRBJ2-5, with TRBD2 as a possible D gene (6 bases). The CDR3 length is 14 residues. Trimming removed 0 bases from V and 4 bases from J, with 12 bases in between. The germline gives CDR1 DFQATT, CDR2 SNEGSKA (reference sequence). CDR3 residues: CSARDGRERETQYF. DNA of the CDR3: TGCAGTGCTAGAGATGGGCGGGAAAGAGAGACCCAGTACTTC.